This T cell receptor (beta chain) was profiled in a study of CD8+CD57+ T cells in acquired aplastic anemia. About the study: DNA recovered from sorted CD4+ and CD8+ cells had a mean of about 3.5 ug.

This clonotype was counted ten times or more. Selection for sequencing was limited to patients who had shown CD8+CD57+ cell expansion by flow cytometry. Patients, without exception, had severe acquired aplastic anemia. No therapy had been given to the patients at the time of blood sampling. CDR3 length: 13 residues. Trimming removed 3 bases from V and 6 bases from J, with 12 bases in between. CDR1 is DFQATT and CDR2 is SNEGSKA in the germline V gene (reference sequence). TCR beta VDJ and CDR3 profiling used genomic DNA as template. MiXCR, applied by TCRdb to the reads, yields one record per CDR3 protein. The data contain over 150,000 distinct CDR3 sequences, approximately 52% of them seen just once; the ten biggest clones take up approximately 12%.

The clonotype originates from a human donor with aplastic anemia. This chain connects TRBV20-1 to TRBJ2-1; D might be TRBD1 or TRBD2, each matching 5 bases. The sequenced material came from sorted CD4+, CD8+, or CD8+CD57+ T cells (not recorded which) from PBMCs. CDR3 residues: CSARGVFLNEQFF. DNA for the CDR3: TGCAGTGCTAGGGGGGTTTTTCTCAATGAGCAGTTCTTC.